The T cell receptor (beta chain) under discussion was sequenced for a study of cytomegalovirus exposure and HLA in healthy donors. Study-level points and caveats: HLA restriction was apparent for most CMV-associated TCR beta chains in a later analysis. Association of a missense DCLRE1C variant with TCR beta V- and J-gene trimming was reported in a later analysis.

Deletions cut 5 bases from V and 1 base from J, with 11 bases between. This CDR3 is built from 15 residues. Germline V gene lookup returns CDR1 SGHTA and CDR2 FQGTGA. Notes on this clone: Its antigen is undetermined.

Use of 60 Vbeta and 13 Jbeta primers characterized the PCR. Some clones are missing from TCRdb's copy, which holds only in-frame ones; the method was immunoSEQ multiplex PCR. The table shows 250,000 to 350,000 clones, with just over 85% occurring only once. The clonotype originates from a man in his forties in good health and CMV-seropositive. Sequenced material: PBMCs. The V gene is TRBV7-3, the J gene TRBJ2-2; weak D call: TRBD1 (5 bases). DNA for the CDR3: TGTGCCAGCAGCCCTCCTACAGGGAACACCGGGGAGCTGTTTTTT. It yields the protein CASSPPTGNTGELFF.